The rows below give T cell receptor beta chains drawn from one sample of a study of shared clonotypes between healthy human individuals. Repertoires were generated with immunoSEQ multiplex PCR, while TCRdb's copy carries only in-frame clones and drops some. This table holds approximately 180,000 clones, 90% to 95% found once. The specimen sequenced was naive CD4+ T cells sorted from blood. The receptors come from a woman aged 25 to 39 in good health. CDR3s include the opening cysteine and the closing phenylalanine or tryptophan. Fields, in order: J gene, V gene, clone size, D gene, CDR3 protein, CDR3 DNA. The D gene is left open where the match is weak. Rows may omit the clone size; those that give it use once, few, many or a size class.

j_gene: TRBJ1-1
v_gene: TRBV5-8
abundance: -
d_gene: -
CDR3aa: CASSLDEGTEAFF
CDR3nt: TGTGCCAGCAGCTTGGATGAGGGAACTGAAGCTTTCTTT

j_gene: TRBJ1-3
v_gene: TRBV19
abundance: -
d_gene: -
CDR3aa: CASSPRATGNTIYF
CDR3nt: TGTGCCAGTAGTCCCCGGGCGACTGGAAACACCATATATTTT

j_gene: TRBJ2-5
v_gene: TRBV9
abundance: -
d_gene: -
CDR3aa: CASSVGRAQETQYF
CDR3nt: TGTGCCAGCAGCGTAGGGCGGGCTCAAGAGACCCAGTACTTC

j_gene: TRBJ2-5
v_gene: TRBV5-8
abundance: -
d_gene: -
CDR3aa: CASSLILPYF
CDR3nt: TGTGCCAGCAGCTTGATACTTCCTTACTTC

j_gene: TRBJ2-7
v_gene: TRBV11-2
abundance: -
d_gene: -
CDR3aa: CASSPQGYEQYF
CDR3nt: TGTGCCAGCAGCCCGCAGGGTTACGAGCAGTACTTC

j_gene: TRBJ2-2
v_gene: TRBV6-5
abundance: once
d_gene: -
CDR3aa: CASRAGRVNTGELFF
CDR3nt: TGTGCCAGCAGGGCGGGGCGGGTGAACACCGGGGAGCTGTTTTTT

j_gene: TRBJ2-7
v_gene: TRBV7-9
abundance: -
d_gene: -
CDR3aa: CASSPGGSGSYEQYF
CDR3nt: TGTGCCAGCAGCCCAGGGGGAAGCGGGTCCTACGAGCAGTACTTC

j_gene: TRBJ2-3
v_gene: TRBV18
abundance: -
d_gene: -
CDR3aa: CASSPGMRTDTQYF
CDR3nt: TGTGCCAGCTCACCAGGGATGAGGACAGATACGCAGTATTTT

j_gene: TRBJ1-3
v_gene: TRBV30
abundance: -
d_gene: -
CDR3aa: CAWSSLQGITTRSGNTIYF
CDR3nt: TGTGCCTGGAGTTCTCTGCAGGGTATAACCACCCGCTCTGGAAACACCATATATTTT

j_gene: TRBJ1-1
v_gene: TRBV5-4
abundance: -
d_gene: -
CDR3aa: CASSHGGTAEAFF
CDR3nt: TGTGCCAGCAGCCATGGGGGTACCGCTGAAGCTTTCTTT

j_gene: TRBJ1-4
v_gene: TRBV7-9
abundance: -
d_gene: -
CDR3aa: CASSFREEEKLFF
CDR3nt: TGTGCCAGCAGCTTCCGGGAGGAGGAAAAACTGTTTTTT

j_gene: TRBJ1-1
v_gene: TRBV7-2
abundance: few
d_gene: -
CDR3aa: CASSLRDTEAFF
CDR3nt: TGTGCCAGCAGCTTACGAGACACTGAAGCTTTCTTT

j_gene: TRBJ1-5
v_gene: TRBV28
abundance: -
d_gene: TRBD1
CDR3aa: CASRFRDRANQPQHF
CDR3nt: TGTGCCAGCAGGTTCCGGGACAGGGCTAATCAGCCCCAGCATTTT

j_gene: TRBJ2-7
v_gene: TRBV18
abundance: -
d_gene: -
CDR3aa: CASSPDGYEQYF
CDR3nt: TGTGCCAGCTCACCTGACGGTTACGAGCAGTACTTC

j_gene: TRBJ2-7
v_gene: TRBV5-4
abundance: -
d_gene: TRBD2
CDR3aa: CASSLVGLALGEQYF
CDR3nt: TGTGCCAGCAGCTTGGTGGGACTAGCTTTAGGCGAGCAGTACTTC

j_gene: TRBJ2-7
v_gene: TRBV9
abundance: -
d_gene: -
CDR3aa: CASSVGITRDSLGGEQYF
CDR3nt: TGTGCCAGCAGCGTAGGCATAACCCGGGACTCCCTAGGCGGCGAGCAGTACTTC

j_gene: TRBJ2-2
v_gene: TRBV2
abundance: -
d_gene: -
CDR3aa: CASLRSPVRASGELFF
CDR3nt: TGTGCCAGCCTTAGGTCCCCGGTTAGAGCGAGCGGGGAGCTGTTTTTT

j_gene: TRBJ1-2
v_gene: TRBV9
abundance: -
d_gene: TRBD1
CDR3aa: CASSVAGAQGTYYGYTF
CDR3nt: TGTGCCAGCAGCGTAGCTGGGGCACAGGGGACCTACTATGGCTACACCTTC

j_gene: TRBJ2-7
v_gene: TRBV19
abundance: once
d_gene: TRBD2
CDR3aa: CASRASGLYEQYF
CDR3nt: TGTGCCAGTAGGGCTAGCGGACTCTACGAGCAGTACTTC

j_gene: TRBJ1-2
v_gene: TRBV5-1
abundance: -
d_gene: -
CDR3aa: CASSLGTPNYGYTF
CDR3nt: TGCGCCAGCAGCTTGGGGACACCCAACTATGGCTACACCTTC

j_gene: TRBJ2-7
v_gene: TRBV6-5
abundance: -
d_gene: -
CDR3aa: CASSSGLEGGHEQYF
CDR3nt: TGTGCCAGCAGTTCCGGGCTGGAGGGCGGGCACGAGCAGTACTTC

j_gene: TRBJ2-7
v_gene: TRBV7-9
abundance: -
d_gene: TRBD2
CDR3aa: CASSSRFTSGLDSYEQYF
CDR3nt: TGTGCCAGCAGCAGTAGGTTTACTAGCGGGCTTGATTCCTACGAGCAGTACTTC

j_gene: TRBJ1-1
v_gene: TRBV4-2
abundance: -
d_gene: -
CDR3aa: CASSQDGPIRSEAFF
CDR3nt: TGTGCCAGCAGCCAAGATGGTCCCATAAGATCCGAAGCTTTCTTT

j_gene: TRBJ2-3
v_gene: TRBV2
abundance: -
d_gene: -
CDR3aa: CASMAEVTDTQYF
CDR3nt: TGTGCCAGCATGGCGGAGGTCACAGATACGCAGTATTTT

j_gene: TRBJ1-3
v_gene: TRBV18
abundance: once
d_gene: -
CDR3aa: CASSPLGQAGNTIYF
CDR3nt: TGTGCCAGCTCACCGCTGGGGCAAGCTGGAAACACCATATATTTT

j_gene: TRBJ2-2
v_gene: TRBV23-1
abundance: -
d_gene: -
CDR3aa: CASSPSGDNTGELFF
CDR3nt: TGCGCCAGCAGTCCCTCCGGGGACAACACCGGGGAGCTGTTTTTT

j_gene: TRBJ1-2
v_gene: TRBV18
abundance: once
d_gene: -
CDR3aa: CASSPDSLYGYTF
CDR3nt: TGTGCCAGCTCACCGGACAGTCTATATGGCTACACCTTC

j_gene: TRBJ2-7
v_gene: TRBV7-8
abundance: -
d_gene: -
CDR3aa: CASSISGYEQYF
CDR3nt: TGTGCCAGCAGCATTAGCGGATACGAGCAGTACTTC

j_gene: TRBJ2-3
v_gene: TRBV7-2
abundance: -
d_gene: -
CDR3aa: CASSSMGGTDTQYF
CDR3nt: TGTGCCAGCAGCTCGATGGGAGGCACAGATACGCAGTATTTT

j_gene: TRBJ2-7
v_gene: TRBV4-1
abundance: -
d_gene: TRBD1
CDR3aa: CASSQPDRGRYEQYF
CDR3nt: TGCGCCAGCAGCCAGCCGGACAGGGGGCGCTACGAGCAGTACTTC

j_gene: TRBJ2-5
v_gene: TRBV5-1
abundance: -
d_gene: TRBD2
CDR3aa: CASDSGGQETQYF
CDR3nt: TGCGCCAGCGACTCGGGAGGGCAGGAGACCCAGTACTTC

j_gene: TRBJ2-7
v_gene: TRBV7-9
abundance: -
d_gene: TRBD2
CDR3aa: CASQGLAGDFIYEQYF
CDR3nt: TGTGCCAGCCAAGGACTAGCGGGAGACTTCATCTACGAGCAGTACTTC

j_gene: TRBJ1-5
v_gene: TRBV19
abundance: -
d_gene: TRBD1
CDR3aa: CASSIVGTGNNQPQHF
CDR3nt: TGTGCCAGTAGTATAGTTGGGACAGGGAATAATCAGCCCCAGCATTTT

j_gene: TRBJ2-7
v_gene: TRBV7-9
abundance: -
d_gene: TRBD2
CDR3aa: CASSSGLAASYEQYF
CDR3nt: TGTGCCAGCAGCTCGGGACTAGCGGCATCCTACGAGCAGTACTTC

j_gene: TRBJ2-7
v_gene: TRBV5-1
abundance: -
d_gene: TRBD1
CDR3aa: CASSLNRDSVSVYEQYF
CDR3nt: TGCGCCAGCAGCTTAAACCGGGACAGCGTTTCAGTCTACGAGCAGTACTTC

j_gene: TRBJ1-1
v_gene: TRBV18
abundance: few
d_gene: -
CDR3aa: CASSPKPPPAFF
CDR3nt: TGTGCCAGCTCACCAAAACCCCCGCCGGCTTTCTTT

j_gene: TRBJ2-2
v_gene: TRBV10-2
abundance: -
d_gene: -
CDR3aa: CASINGDSPVGELFF
CDR3nt: TGCGCCAGCATTAACGGGGACTCCCCTGTCGGGGAGCTGTTTTTT

j_gene: TRBJ2-7
v_gene: TRBV7-8
abundance: -
d_gene: TRBD2
CDR3aa: CASSLQVAGGKEQYF
CDR3nt: TGTGCCAGCAGCTTACAGGTAGCGGGAGGGAAAGAGCAGTACTTC

j_gene: TRBJ1-2
v_gene: TRBV2
abundance: -
d_gene: -
CDR3aa: CASSEVKGHNYGYTF
CDR3nt: TGTGCCAGCAGTGAAGTAAAGGGGCACAACTATGGCTACACCTTC

j_gene: TRBJ2-7
v_gene: TRBV12-5
abundance: -
d_gene: -
CDR3aa: CASGEGWEKTYEQYF
CDR3nt: TGTGCTAGTGGTGAAGGGTGGGAGAAAACCTACGAGCAGTACTTC